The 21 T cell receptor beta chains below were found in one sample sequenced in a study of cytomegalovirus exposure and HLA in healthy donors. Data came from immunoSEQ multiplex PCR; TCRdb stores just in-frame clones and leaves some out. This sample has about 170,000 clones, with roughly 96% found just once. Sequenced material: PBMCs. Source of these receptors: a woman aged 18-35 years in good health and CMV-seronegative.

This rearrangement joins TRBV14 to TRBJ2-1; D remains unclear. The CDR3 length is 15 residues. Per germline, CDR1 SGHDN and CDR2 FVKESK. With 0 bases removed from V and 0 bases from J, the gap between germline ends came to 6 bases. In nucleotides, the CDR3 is TGTGCCAGCAGCCAAGACGCAGGCTCCTACAATGAGCAGTTCTTC. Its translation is CASSQDAGSYNEQFF.

The CDR3 bases are TGTGCCAGCAGTGAGAGCGGCGGGGCGTTCACCGGGGAGCTGTTTTTT. Protein sequence: CASSESGGAFTGELFF. V usage is TRBV6-4 and J usage is TRBJ2-2; D possibly corresponds to TRBD2 (6 bases). The CDR3 length is 16 residues. Trimming cost V 3 bases and J 4 bases, with 15 bases left between them. The V gene's germline CDR1 is MRHNA and CDR2 SNTAGT.

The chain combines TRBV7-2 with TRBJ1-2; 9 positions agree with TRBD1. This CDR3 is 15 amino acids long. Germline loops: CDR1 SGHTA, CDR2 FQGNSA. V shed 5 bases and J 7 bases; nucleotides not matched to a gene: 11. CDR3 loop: CASSDKQGAGGGYTF. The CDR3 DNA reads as TGTGCCAGCAGCGACAAACAGGGGGCGGGTGGTGGCTACACCTTC.

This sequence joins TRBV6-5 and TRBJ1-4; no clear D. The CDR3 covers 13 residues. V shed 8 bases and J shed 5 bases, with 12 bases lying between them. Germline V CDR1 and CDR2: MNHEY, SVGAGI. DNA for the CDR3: TGTGCCAGCTCCGGAGGGTGGAATGAAAAACTGTTTTTT. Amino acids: CASSGGWNEKLFF.

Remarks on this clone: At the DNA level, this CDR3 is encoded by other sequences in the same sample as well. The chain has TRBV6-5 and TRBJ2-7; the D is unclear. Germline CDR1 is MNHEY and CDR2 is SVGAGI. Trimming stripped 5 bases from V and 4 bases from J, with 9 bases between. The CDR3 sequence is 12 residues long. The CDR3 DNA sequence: TGTGCCAGCAGTCGCGACTCATACGAGCAGTACTTC. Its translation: CASSRDSYEQYF.

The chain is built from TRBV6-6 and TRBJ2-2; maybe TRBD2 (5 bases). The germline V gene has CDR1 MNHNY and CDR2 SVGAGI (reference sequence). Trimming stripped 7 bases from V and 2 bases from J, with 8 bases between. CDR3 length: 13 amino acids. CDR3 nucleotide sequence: TGTGCCAGCAATAGACTAAACACCGGGGAGCTGTTTTTT. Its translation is CASNRLNTGELFF.

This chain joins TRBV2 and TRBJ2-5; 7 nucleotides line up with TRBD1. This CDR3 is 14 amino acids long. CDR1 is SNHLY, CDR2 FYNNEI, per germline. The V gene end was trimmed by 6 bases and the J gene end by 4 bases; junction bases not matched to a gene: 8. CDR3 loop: CASSRTGAGETQYF. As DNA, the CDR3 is TGTGCCAGCAGCCGTACAGGGGCGGGAGAGACCCAGTACTTC. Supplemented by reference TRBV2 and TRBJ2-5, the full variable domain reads EPEVTQTPSHQVTQMGQEVILRCVPISNHLYFYWYRQILGQKVEFLVSFYNNEISEKSEIFDDQFSVERPDGSNFTLKIRSTKLEDSAMYFCASSRTGAGETQYFGPGTRLLVL.

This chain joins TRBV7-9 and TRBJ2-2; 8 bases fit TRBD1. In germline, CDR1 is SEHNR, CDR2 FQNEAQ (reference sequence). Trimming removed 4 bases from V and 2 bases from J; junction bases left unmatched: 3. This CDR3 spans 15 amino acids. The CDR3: CASSWTGINTGELFF. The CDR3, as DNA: TGTGCCAGCAGCTGGACAGGGATCAACACCGGGGAGCTGTTTTTT.

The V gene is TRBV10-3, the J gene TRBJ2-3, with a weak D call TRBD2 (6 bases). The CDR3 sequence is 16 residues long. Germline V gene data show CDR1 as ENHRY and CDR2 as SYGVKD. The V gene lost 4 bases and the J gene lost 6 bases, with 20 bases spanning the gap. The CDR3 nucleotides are TGTGCCATCAGTGGGGGAGGCGGATACCTCCCGGATACGCAGTATTTT. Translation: CAISGGGGYLPDTQYF.

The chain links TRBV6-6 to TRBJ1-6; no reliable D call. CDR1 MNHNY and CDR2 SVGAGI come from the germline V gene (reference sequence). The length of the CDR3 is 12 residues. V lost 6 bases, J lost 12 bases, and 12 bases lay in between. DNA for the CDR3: TGTGCCAGCAGGACTGGAGAGTTACCCCTCCACTTT. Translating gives CASRTGELPLHF.

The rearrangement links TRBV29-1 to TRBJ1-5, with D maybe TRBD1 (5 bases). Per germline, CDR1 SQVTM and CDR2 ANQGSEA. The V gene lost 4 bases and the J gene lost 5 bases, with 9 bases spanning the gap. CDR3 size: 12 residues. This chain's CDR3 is CSVAKGDQPQHF. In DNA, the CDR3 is TGCAGCGTTGCAAAAGGGGATCAGCCCCAGCATTTT. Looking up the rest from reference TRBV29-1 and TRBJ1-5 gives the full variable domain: SAVISQKPSRDICQRGTSLTIQCQVDSQVTMMFWYRQQPGQSLTLIATANQGSEATYESGFVIDKFPISRPNLTFSTLTVSNMSPEDSSIYLCSVAKGDQPQHFGDGTRLSIL.

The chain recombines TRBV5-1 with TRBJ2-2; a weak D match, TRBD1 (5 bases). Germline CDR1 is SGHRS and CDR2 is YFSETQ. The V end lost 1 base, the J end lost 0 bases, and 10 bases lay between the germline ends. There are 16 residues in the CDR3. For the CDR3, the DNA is TGCGCCAGCAGCTTGTATCTGACAGCGAACACCGGGGAGCTGTTTTTT. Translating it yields CASSLYLTANTGELFF.

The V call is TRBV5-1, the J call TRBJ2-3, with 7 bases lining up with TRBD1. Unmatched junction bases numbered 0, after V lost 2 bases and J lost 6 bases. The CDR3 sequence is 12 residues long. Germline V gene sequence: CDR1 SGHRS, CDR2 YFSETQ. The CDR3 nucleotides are TGCGCCAGCAGCTTAGGGGGCGATACGCAGTATTTT. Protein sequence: CASSLGGDTQYF.

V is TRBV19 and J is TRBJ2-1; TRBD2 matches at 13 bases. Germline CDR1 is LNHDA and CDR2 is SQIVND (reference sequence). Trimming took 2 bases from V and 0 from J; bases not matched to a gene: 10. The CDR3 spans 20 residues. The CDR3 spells CASSIRRTSGGPPSYNEQFF. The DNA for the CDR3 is TGTGCCAGTAGTATAAGGAGGACTAGCGGGGGTCCCCCCTCCTACAATGAGCAGTTCTTC.

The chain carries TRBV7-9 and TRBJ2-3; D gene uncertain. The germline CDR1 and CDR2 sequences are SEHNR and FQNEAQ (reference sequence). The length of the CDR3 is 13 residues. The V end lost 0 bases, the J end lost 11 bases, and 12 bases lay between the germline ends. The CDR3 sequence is CASSLAWADGQYF. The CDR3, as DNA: TGTGCCAGCAGCTTAGCGTGGGCAGATGGGCAGTATTTT.

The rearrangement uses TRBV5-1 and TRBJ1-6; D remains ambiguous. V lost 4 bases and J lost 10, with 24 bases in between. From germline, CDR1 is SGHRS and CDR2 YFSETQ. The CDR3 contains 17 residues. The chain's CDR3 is CASSHSVVAEQISPLHF. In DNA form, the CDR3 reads TGCGCCAGCAGCCACTCGGTGGTTGCGGAACAAATCTCACCCCTCCACTTT.

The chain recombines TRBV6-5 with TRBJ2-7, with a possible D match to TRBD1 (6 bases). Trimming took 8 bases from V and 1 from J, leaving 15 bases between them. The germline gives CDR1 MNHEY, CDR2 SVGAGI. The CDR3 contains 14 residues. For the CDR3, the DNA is TGTGCCAGCCGCCGGACAGTGATATCCTACGAGCAGTACTTC. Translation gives CASRRTVISYEQYF.

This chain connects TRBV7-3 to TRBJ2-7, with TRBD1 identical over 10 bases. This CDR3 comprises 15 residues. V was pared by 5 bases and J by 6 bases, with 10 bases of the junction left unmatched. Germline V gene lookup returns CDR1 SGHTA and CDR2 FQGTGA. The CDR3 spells CASSPTSGTGAEQYF. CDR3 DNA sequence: TGTGCCAGCAGCCCAACGAGTGGGACAGGGGCCGAGCAGTACTTC. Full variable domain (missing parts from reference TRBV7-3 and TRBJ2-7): GAGVSQTPSNKVTEKGKYVELRCDPISGHTALYWYRQSLGQGPEFLIYFQGTGAADDSGLPNDRFFAVRPEGSVSTLKIQRTERGDSAVYLCASSPTSGTGAEQYFGPGTRLTVT.

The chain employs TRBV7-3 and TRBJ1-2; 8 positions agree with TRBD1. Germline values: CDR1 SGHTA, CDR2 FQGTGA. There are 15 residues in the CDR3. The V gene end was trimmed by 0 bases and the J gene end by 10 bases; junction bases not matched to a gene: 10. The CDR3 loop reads CASSLTPGQGADYTF. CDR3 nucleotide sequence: TGTGCCAGCAGCTTAACACCCGGCCAGGGGGCGGACTACACCTTC. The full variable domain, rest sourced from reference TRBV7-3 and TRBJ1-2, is GAGVSQTPSNKVTEKGKYVELRCDPISGHTALYWYRQSLGQGPEFLIYFQGTGAADDSGLPNDRFFAVRPEGSVSTLKIQRTERGDSAVYLCASSLTPGQGADYTFGSGTRLTVV.

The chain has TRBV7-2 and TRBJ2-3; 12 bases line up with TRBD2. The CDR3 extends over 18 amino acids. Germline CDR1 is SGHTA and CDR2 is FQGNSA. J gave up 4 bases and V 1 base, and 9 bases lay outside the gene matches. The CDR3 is CASSLVSPTSGGSDTQYF. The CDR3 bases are TGTGCCAGCAGCTTAGTGTCCCCAACTAGCGGGGGGTCAGATACGCAGTATTTT.

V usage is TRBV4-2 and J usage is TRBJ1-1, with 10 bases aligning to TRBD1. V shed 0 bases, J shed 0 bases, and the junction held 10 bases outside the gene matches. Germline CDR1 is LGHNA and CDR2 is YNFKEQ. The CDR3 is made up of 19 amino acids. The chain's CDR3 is CASSQDIWDRGVMNTEAFF. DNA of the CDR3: TGTGCCAGCAGCCAAGATATTTGGGACAGGGGCGTGATGAACACTGAAGCTTTCTTT.